Listed below are T cell receptor beta chains from one sample, sequenced in a study of cytomegalovirus exposure and HLA in healthy donors. Data came from immunoSEQ multiplex PCR; TCRdb stores just in-frame clones and leaves some out. The sample has more than 150,000 clones, 70% to 80% seen once; the top ten hold around 1.5%. Sample: PBMCs. All receptors derive from a man aged 18 to 30 in good health and CMV-seronegative. Both conserved end residues are part of each CDR3. Each record gives: CDR3 protein, CDR3 DNA, clone size, D gene, V gene, J gene. A D gene is named only where the DNA matches it firmly. Clone size is given for some rows only: seen once, a few or many times, or a class if the clone is expanded.

CDR3 protein: CASSLNRGLEAFF
CDR3 DNA: TGTGCCAGCAGCCTAAACAGGGGCCTTGAAGCTTTCTTT
clone size: .
D gene: TRBD1
V gene: TRBV5-8
J gene: TRBJ1-1

CDR3 protein: CASSLLQGNIQYF
CDR3 DNA: TGTGCCAGCAGTTTACTACAGGGAAACATTCAGTACTTC
clone size: once
D gene: .
V gene: TRBV28
J gene: TRBJ2-4

CDR3 protein: CASVEGSLRVETEAFF
CDR3 DNA: TGTGCGAGCGTAGAGGGTAGTCTCCGGGTAGAGACTGAAGCTTTCTTT
clone size: .
D gene: .
V gene: TRBV28
J gene: TRBJ1-1

CDR3 protein: CASSYLRGLANVLTF
CDR3 DNA: TGTGCCAGCAGTTACCTCAGGGGGCTGGCCAACGTCCTGACTTTC
clone size: .
D gene: TRBD1
V gene: TRBV2
J gene: TRBJ2-6

CDR3 protein: CASSRTDSGNTIYF
CDR3 DNA: TGTGCCAGCAGTCGTACAGACTCTGGAAACACCATATATTTT
clone size: .
D gene: .
V gene: TRBV6-5
J gene: TRBJ1-3

CDR3 protein: CASRGTASNEQFF
CDR3 DNA: TGCGCCAGCAGGGGGACAGCCAGCAATGAGCAGTTCTTC
clone size: .
D gene: TRBD1
V gene: TRBV5-1
J gene: TRBJ2-1

CDR3 protein: CASSPRYNEQFF
CDR3 DNA: TGTGCCAGCAGCCCCCGGTACAATGAGCAGTTCTTC
clone size: .
D gene: .
V gene: TRBV6-5
J gene: TRBJ2-1

CDR3 protein: CASSFGGKNIQYF
CDR3 DNA: TGTGCCAGCAGCTTCGGGGGCAAAAACATTCAGTACTTC
clone size: once
D gene: .
V gene: TRBV7-3
J gene: TRBJ2-4

CDR3 protein: CASTGTGTYEQYF
CDR3 DNA: TGTGCCAGCACTGGGACAGGGACCTACGAGCAGTACTTC
clone size: few
D gene: TRBD1
V gene: TRBV28
J gene: TRBJ2-7

CDR3 protein: CASSVGQGLSSYEQYF
CDR3 DNA: TGTGCCAGCAGCGTGGGACAGGGACTGAGCTCCTACGAGCAGTACTTC
clone size: few
D gene: TRBD1
V gene: TRBV5-6
J gene: TRBJ2-7

CDR3 protein: CASSRTVQTTNYGYTF
CDR3 DNA: TGCGCCAGCAGCCGGACAGTGCAGACGACTAACTATGGCTACACCTTC
clone size: .
D gene: .
V gene: TRBV5-1
J gene: TRBJ1-2

CDR3 protein: CASSQERDRRYEQYF
CDR3 DNA: TGTGCCAGCAGCCAAGAAAGAGACAGGCGTTACGAGCAGTACTTC
clone size: .
D gene: .
V gene: TRBV14
J gene: TRBJ2-7

CDR3 protein: CASSYPGTGSSYNEQFF
CDR3 DNA: TGTGCCAGCAGCTACCCCGGGACAGGGAGCTCCTACAATGAGCAGTTCTTC
clone size: once
D gene: TRBD1
V gene: TRBV7-3
J gene: TRBJ2-1

CDR3 protein: CASKGLANTGELFF
CDR3 DNA: TGTGCCAGCAAAGGACTAGCGAACACCGGGGAGCTGTTTTTT
clone size: .
D gene: TRBD2
V gene: TRBV6-1
J gene: TRBJ2-2

CDR3 protein: CASSQDGQGWYGYTF
CDR3 DNA: TGCGCCAGCAGCCAAGATGGGCAGGGTTGGTATGGCTACACCTTC
clone size: .
D gene: .
V gene: TRBV4-1
J gene: TRBJ1-2

CDR3 protein: CASSKQGVGYGYTF
CDR3 DNA: TGTGCCAGCAGTAAACAGGGGGTCGGCTATGGCTACACCTTC
clone size: .
D gene: TRBD1
V gene: TRBV5-6
J gene: TRBJ1-2

CDR3 protein: CARIEGARPTQETQYF
CDR3 DNA: TGCGCCCGCATAGAGGGGGCACGTCCTACACAAGAGACCCAGTACTTC
clone size: once
D gene: TRBD1
V gene: TRBV10-1
J gene: TRBJ2-5

CDR3 protein: CASSGGLAGTPFSTDTQYF
CDR3 DNA: TGTGCCAGCAGCGGGGGACTAGCGGGCACCCCCTTTAGCACAGATACGCAGTATTTT
clone size: .
D gene: TRBD2
V gene: TRBV9
J gene: TRBJ2-3

CDR3 protein: CASSLSRGRGETQYF
CDR3 DNA: TGTGCCAGCAGTTTATCGAGGGGGCGCGGGGAGACCCAGTACTTC
clone size: .
D gene: TRBD1
V gene: TRBV27
J gene: TRBJ2-5

CDR3 protein: CASSLTTRNQPQHF
CDR3 DNA: TGTGCCAGCAGCTTAACCACACGCAATCAGCCCCAGCATTTT
clone size: .
D gene: .
V gene: TRBV7-3
J gene: TRBJ1-5

CDR3 protein: CASSLRPEYPGNTIYF
CDR3 DNA: TGCGCCAGCAGCTTGAGGCCGGAGTATCCTGGAAACACCATATATTTT
clone size: .
D gene: .
V gene: TRBV5-1
J gene: TRBJ1-3

CDR3 protein: CAEQQAHYGYTF
CDR3 DNA: TGTGCCGAACAACAGGCTCACTATGGCTACACCTTC
clone size: .
D gene: .
V gene: TRBV30
J gene: TRBJ1-2

CDR3 protein: CASSLSARTGRTYEQYF
CDR3 DNA: TGTGCCAGCAGTTTATCGGCCCGGACAGGGAGGACCTACGAGCAGTACTTC
clone size: .
D gene: TRBD1
V gene: TRBV27
J gene: TRBJ2-7

CDR3 protein: CASSAHAGESYEQYF
CDR3 DNA: TGTGCCAGCAGCGCTCACGCGGGGGAGTCCTACGAGCAGTACTTC
clone size: .
D gene: TRBD2
V gene: TRBV9
J gene: TRBJ2-7

CDR3 protein: CASVDGGADTQYF
CDR3 DNA: TGTGCCAGCGTGGATGGGGGGGCAGATACGCAGTATTTT
clone size: .
D gene: TRBD2
V gene: TRBV7-6
J gene: TRBJ2-3

CDR3 protein: CASSDRSGGPYNEQFF
CDR3 DNA: TGTGCCAGCAGCGACCGTAGCGGGGGGCCCTACAATGAGCAGTTCTTC
clone size: few
D gene: TRBD2
V gene: TRBV27
J gene: TRBJ2-1

CDR3 protein: CASSPGQPTAPLHF
CDR3 DNA: TGTGCCAGCAGCCCGGGACAGCCTACTGCGCCCCTCCACTTT
clone size: few
D gene: TRBD1
V gene: TRBV7-3
J gene: TRBJ1-6

CDR3 protein: CASSYPDRGESFF
CDR3 DNA: TGTGCCAGCAGCTACCCCGACAGGGGCGAATCTTTCTTT
clone size: .
D gene: TRBD1
V gene: TRBV7-9
J gene: TRBJ1-1